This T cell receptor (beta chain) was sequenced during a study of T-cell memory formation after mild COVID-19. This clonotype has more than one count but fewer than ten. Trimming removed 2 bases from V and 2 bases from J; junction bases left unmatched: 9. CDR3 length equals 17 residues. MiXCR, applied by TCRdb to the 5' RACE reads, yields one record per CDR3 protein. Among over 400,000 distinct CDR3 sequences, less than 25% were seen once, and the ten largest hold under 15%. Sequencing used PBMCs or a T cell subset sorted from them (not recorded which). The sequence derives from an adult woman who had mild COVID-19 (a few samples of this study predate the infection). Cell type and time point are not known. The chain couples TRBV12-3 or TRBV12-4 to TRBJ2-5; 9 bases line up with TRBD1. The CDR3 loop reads CASSLRDREYQQETQYF. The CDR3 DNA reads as TGTGCCAGCAGTTTAAGGGACAGGGAATACCAACAAGAGACCCAGTACTTC.